This T cell receptor beta chain was recovered during a study of long-term antiretroviral therapy in people with HIV. At the survey level, the v3.0 immunoSEQ assay was run. TCRdb's copy holds only in-frame clones and misses some; the assay was immunoSEQ multiplex PCR. The table shows approximately 16,000 clones, with approximately 86% occurring only once. Germline V lookup: CDR1 MNHEY, CDR2 SVGAGI. CDR3 length: 13 residues. Trimming left V 10 bases short and J 1 base short, with 11 bases between. Overall study results and limits: HIV repertoires spanned narrower CDR3 length ranges than controls.

This clone came up a few times. What it recognizes is unknown. The rearrangement links TRBV6-5 to TRBJ1-5; no reliable D call. This TCR was sampled from a woman aged 25 to 45 with HIV. Sequencing used unsorted PBMCs, obtained more than 2.2 years before starting antiretroviral therapy. CDR3 loop: CANLGRSNQPQHF. The CDR3 DNA is TGTGCCAATCTGGGAAGGAGCAATCAGCCCCAGCATTTT.